This T cell receptor beta chain was captured by sequencing in a study of shared clonotypes between healthy human individuals (dated by TCRdb to about 2020). In terms of the full investigation: A couple of women and three men aged 18 to 49 years were included in the cohort. To increase sequencing depth and limit assay-specific biases, TCR repertoire library preparation and sequencing were carried out by different laboratories using diverse techniques. To estimate repertoire size and how much clonotypes are shared between individuals, the study performed deep sequencing of blood TCR repertoires from roughly five healthy adults. Between about 0.8 and 9 billion PBMCs per donor were obtained by leukapheresis. Per donor, three plates each were used for CD4 naive and CD4 memory, two for CD8 naive, and one for CD8 memory. What the work shows at the level of the full study, not this receptor alone: Naive subsets generally had larger estimated clonotype richness than memory subsets did. Compared with non-shared clonotypes, clonotypes shared by all four sorted-subset donors had higher generation probabilities. Pairwise subsampling led to the expectation that sequencing depth would affect the degree of clonotype sharing among donors. The genetic and exposure-history diversity represented was limited by the small number of donors. About 4.5% of naive CD4, around 4% of naive CD8, about 2.5% of memory CD4, and about 0.4% of memory CD8 clonotypes were shared across a few donors. Rarefaction of sorted-subset datasets indicated incomplete sequencing despite the large sequencing depth. Sampling was restricted to blood, and TCR repertoires in tissues likely differ from the TCR repertoires found in blood.

As concerns this clone: Its antigen is still unknown. No quality values exist for individual bases; no much larger clone is one base distant.

Donors were healthy HIV-negative adults with no recently reported acute infections or vaccinations. All donors were Caucasian adults living in Nashville, Tennessee, USA. Magnetic negative selection was used to enrich CD4+ T cells, after which naive cells were positively selected on CD45RA and the negative fraction became the memory subset. Blood was obtained by leukapheresis, after which PBMCs were separated by Ficoll-Histopaque density gradient centrifugation and cryopreserved in liquid nitrogen vapor phase. Analytical flow cytometry was used to check the purity and quantity of each magnetically sorted T cell population. From each sorted fraction, genomic DNA was isolated and quantified by UV absorbance on a Nanodrop 2000c. Via the germline V gene (reference sequence), CDR1 is SEHNR and CDR2 FQNEAQ. Reading from cysteine to phenylalanine, the CDR3 counts 14 amino acids. The CDR3 DNA has 42 bases and is translated from base 1. The trim is 4 bases for V and 8 bases for J, with a gap of 17 bases between the germline ends.

Using the deep immunoSEQ assay, multiplex PCR amplified TCR CDR3 regions from genomic DNA. Genomic DNA extracted from each cell subset was distributed evenly over all wells of several immunoSEQ 96-well plates, and each plate served as one replicate. For sorted subsets, 150 to 250 ng genomic DNA, equal to 30,000 to 35,000 T cell genomes, was loaded into each replicate PCR. The purified libraries were quantified using a Qubit 3.0 fluorometer, sized with a Bioanalyzer 2100, and then quantified again using the KAPA Library Quantification kit. Every immunoSEQ 96-well plate was sequenced on a separate single-read 150-cycle Illumina NextSeq 550 flow cell. The original methods were these. The immunoSEQ output contained only junctional sequences without quality scores, so filtering could not match that applied to full-length reads. To assign V/J genes and CDR3, sequences were annotated against IMGT germline references using PyIR, a Python wrapper for IgBLAST v1.9. Any read was removed if the V/J assignment was weak (E-value above 1e-6), the CDR3 was missing, or the read contained stop codons, out-of-frame junctions, or ambiguous translated residues. V3J clonotypes were defined as sequences sharing an identical inferred V gene, J gene, and CDR3 amino acid sequence. To compute the percentage overlap between repertoires, the number of shared unique clonotypes was divided by the size of the smaller repertoire. Three approaches were used to assess repertoire richness: RTK rarefaction, the Chao1 estimator, and Recon v2.1 estimates of unobserved clonotypes. Generation probabilities for all TCRbeta clonotypes obtained by the gDNA method from a few donors were computed using OLGA. Here the immuneACCESS table is served through TCRdb, limited to in-frame sequences with V and J called. Missing clones are a known gap in these copies; in checked studies unresolved V genes cover under half, and the rest lacks a known reason. V, J and clone size were drawn from that table, and D and trimming were deduced from the DNA. This sample lists about 1 million clones; about 75% were detected once. Approximately 1.5% of the sample is taken by the ten largest.

The clonotype was recovered from a young man in good health. Specimen: memory CD4+ T cells sorted from blood. The label giving this sample's cell subset or site can be read as: CD45RA-negative fraction. The sequence joins TRBV7-9 to TRBJ1-2; the best D guess is TRBD1, with 5 bases matching. The DNA is TGTGCCAGCAGCTCGGAGGGCGGGGGAAAGGGCTACACCTTC. Translated, it reads CASSSEGGGKGYTF.